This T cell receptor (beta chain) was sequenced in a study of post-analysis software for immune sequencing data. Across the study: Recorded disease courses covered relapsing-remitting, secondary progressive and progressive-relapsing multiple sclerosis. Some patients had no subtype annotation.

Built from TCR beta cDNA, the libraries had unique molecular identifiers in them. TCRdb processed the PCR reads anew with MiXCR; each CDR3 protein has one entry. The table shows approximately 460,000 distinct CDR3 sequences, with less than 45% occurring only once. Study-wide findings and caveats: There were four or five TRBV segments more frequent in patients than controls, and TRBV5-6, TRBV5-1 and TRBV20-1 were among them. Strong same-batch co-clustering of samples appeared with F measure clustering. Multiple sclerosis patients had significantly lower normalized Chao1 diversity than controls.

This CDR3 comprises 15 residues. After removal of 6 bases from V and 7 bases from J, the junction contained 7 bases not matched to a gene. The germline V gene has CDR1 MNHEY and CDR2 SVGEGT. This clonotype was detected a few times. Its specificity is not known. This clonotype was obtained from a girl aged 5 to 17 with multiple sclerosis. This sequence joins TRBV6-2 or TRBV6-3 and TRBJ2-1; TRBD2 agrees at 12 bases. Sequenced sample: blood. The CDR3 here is CASRPLAGGSNEQFF. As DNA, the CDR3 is TGTGCCAGCAGACCGCTAGCGGGAGGGTCTAATGAGCAGTTCTTC.